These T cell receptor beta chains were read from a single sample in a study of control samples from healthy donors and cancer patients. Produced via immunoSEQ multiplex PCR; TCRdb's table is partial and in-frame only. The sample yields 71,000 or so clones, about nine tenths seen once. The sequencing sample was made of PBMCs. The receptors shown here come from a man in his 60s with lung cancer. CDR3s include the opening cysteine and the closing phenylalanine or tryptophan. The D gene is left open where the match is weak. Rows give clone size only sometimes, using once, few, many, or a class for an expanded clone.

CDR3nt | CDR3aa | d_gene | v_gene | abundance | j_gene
TGTGCCAGTAAAAGGACTAGCGGCCGCCAAGAGACCCAGTACTTC | CASKRTSGRQETQYF | TRBD2 | TRBV6-5 | once | TRBJ2-5
TGTGCCAGGAACCAGACAGGGCGGTTACAACACTATGGCTACACCTTC | CARNQTGRLQHYGYTF | TRBD1 | TRBV11-3 | - | TRBJ1-2
TGTGCCAGCAGTTACGGAGGGATCACAGATACGCAGTATTTT | CASSYGGITDTQYF | - | TRBV6-5 | - | TRBJ2-3
TGTGCCAGCAGTAGTTACGGGGGAAGTGGCACTGAAGCTTTCTTT | CASSSYGGSGTEAFF | - | TRBV27 | - | TRBJ1-1
TGCAGCGCCATTCTTATTGGGGACTATGGCTACACCTTC | CSAILIGDYGYTF | - | TRBV29-1 | - | TRBJ1-2
TGTGCCATCTTTCACTTTAGAGCCTCGAACACTGAAGCTTTCTTT | CAIFHFRASNTEAFF | - | TRBV6-6 | - | TRBJ1-1
TGCGCCAGCAGCGCGTGGCGGGGAGGTGAGGGTGAGCAGTTCTTC | CASSAWRGGEGEQFF | - | TRBV5-1 | - | TRBJ2-1
TGTGCCAGCTCACCACCGGGCAGGCGTAGAGCTGACTACACCTTC | CASSPPGRRRADYTF | - | TRBV18 | - | TRBJ1-2
TGTGCCAGCAGCTCCGCGCCTGATCAGCCCCAGCATTTT | CASSSAPDQPQHF | - | TRBV6-5 | - | TRBJ1-5
TGTGCCAGCAGCTTAACCCCACAGGGGACCGCCGGGGAGCTGTTTTTT | CASSLTPQGTAGELFF | TRBD1 | TRBV7-3 | - | TRBJ2-2
TGTGCCAGTGGAGGCACACAGAACACTGAAGCTTTCTTT | CASGGTQNTEAFF | - | TRBV2 | - | TRBJ1-1
TGCGCCAGCAGCTTGGAGACCTACCGGGACATATCTAATTCACCCCTCCACTTT | CASSLETYRDISNSPLHF | - | TRBV5-1 | - | TRBJ1-6
TGTGCCAGTAGTTCCCGGACAGGGGGCAACGGCTACACCTTC | CASSSRTGGNGYTF | TRBD1 | TRBV19 | - | TRBJ1-2
TGTGCCAGCACCCAAGGCGGGGCCTCAACTAATGAAAAACTGTTTTTT | CASTQGGASTNEKLFF | - | TRBV7-9 | - | TRBJ1-4
TGTGCCAGCAGTGTCCCAGAAAGAACCAATGAGCAGTTCTTC | CASSVPERTNEQFF | - | TRBV25-1 | - | TRBJ2-1
TGTGCCAGCAGCTTTAGACCTAGCGGAGCTGATACGCAGTATTTT | CASSFRPSGADTQYF | TRBD2 | TRBV11-2 | - | TRBJ2-3
TGCGCCAGCAGCCAAGAAGGTACAGAGCAAGAGACCCAGTACTTC | CASSQEGTEQETQYF | - | TRBV4-1 | - | TRBJ2-5
TGCGCCAGCAGCGTAGGAATACTAGCGGGGGCCTACAATGAGCAGTTCTTC | CASSVGILAGAYNEQFF | TRBD2 | TRBV5-1 | - | TRBJ2-1
TGTGCCAGCAGCCAAGGTAACAAGCAACTTTACTATGGCTACACCTTC | CASSQGNKQLYYGYTF | - | TRBV3-1/TRBV3-2 | - | TRBJ1-2
TGTGCCAGCAGCTTAGGTCGGACTAGCGGGGGGTCCAACAATGAGCAGTTCTTC | CASSLGRTSGGSNNEQFF | TRBD2 | TRBV7-9 | - | TRBJ2-1
TGTGCCAGCAGCTTTCTGGCTAGCCCCTCCTACGAGCAGTACTTC | CASSFLASPSYEQYF | - | TRBV11-2 | - | TRBJ2-7
TGCGCCAGCAGCTCCGCGGTGGGCACCGGGGAGCTGTTTTTT | CASSSAVGTGELFF | - | TRBV5-1 | - | TRBJ2-2
TGTGCCTGGACTCCCTTGACAGGCCACAATGAGCAGTTCTTC | CAWTPLTGHNEQFF | - | TRBV30 | few | TRBJ2-1
TGCAGCGTAGAAAAGAGCGGCGCTGAAGCTTTCTTT | CSVEKSGAEAFF | - | TRBV29-1 | - | TRBJ1-1
TGCGCCAGCAGCCGGCAAGGGTCGAACACTGAAGCTTTCTTT | CASSRQGSNTEAFF | - | TRBV4-1 | - | TRBJ1-1
TGTGCCAGCAGCTCCTCACTGACACAGAACACTGAAGCTTTCTTT | CASSSSLTQNTEAFF | - | TRBV5-4 | - | TRBJ1-1
TGTGCCAGCAGTGAGGACAAGCGCTCTTACGGCTACACCTTC | CASSEDKRSYGYTF | - | TRBV6-1 | - | TRBJ1-2
TGTGCCAGCACCTCGTTGGGGCAGGGATATCCCTACGAGCAGTACTTC | CASTSLGQGYPYEQYF | - | TRBV9 | - | TRBJ2-7
TGCGCCAGCAGCTTGCAAGAGACCACAGATACGCAGTATTTT | CASSLQETTDTQYF | - | TRBV5-1 | once | TRBJ2-3
TGTGCCAGCACCCCCGGGGGGGAGAAGTATGGCTACACCTTC | CASTPGGEKYGYTF | - | TRBV11-3 | - | TRBJ1-2
TGCGCCAGCAGCCCGACAGGGCTGGCGGGCACAGATACGCAGTATTTT | CASSPTGLAGTDTQYF | TRBD1 | TRBV5-1 | - | TRBJ2-3
TGTGCCAGCAGCTGGGGACAGGGGGCGATGGAGACCCAGTACTTC | CASSWGQGAMETQYF | TRBD1 | TRBV5-5 | - | TRBJ2-5
TGTGCCAGCAGCGGACAGACCGCCGAGAATGAAAAACTGTTTTTT | CASSGQTAENEKLFF | - | TRBV9 | - | TRBJ1-4
TGTGCCACCAGTGGCGTTCGGGACTGTCAAGAGACCCAGTACTTC | CATSGVRDCQETQYF | - | TRBV24-1 | once | TRBJ2-5
TGTGCCAGCAGCGACAGGGGGGAAAGTGGCTACACCTTC | CASSDRGESGYTF | TRBD1 | TRBV7-9 | - | TRBJ1-2
TGCGCCAGCAGCTTGTCATCTGGGGCCAACGTCCTGACTTTC | CASSLSSGANVLTF | - | TRBV5-1 | - | TRBJ2-6
TGTGCCAGCAGTAAAAGGACAGGGATTTATCAGCCCCAGCATTTT | CASSKRTGIYQPQHF | TRBD1 | TRBV6-5 | few | TRBJ1-5
TGTGCCAGTAGAACACAGGGTCGGAGGACAGATACGCAGTATTTT | CASRTQGRRTDTQYF | - | TRBV19 | - | TRBJ2-3
TGTGCCAGCAGCTTAAGACTAGGAGAAATGGGGCAGTACTTC | CASSLRLGEMGQYF | - | TRBV7-2 | - | TRBJ2-7
TGTGCCTGGAGTACCTCCCGGGACATTCAGTACTTC | CAWSTSRDIQYF | - | TRBV30 | - | TRBJ2-4
TGTGCCAGCAGCTCGGACAGGGGAGAGACCCAGTACTTC | CASSSDRGETQYF | TRBD1 | TRBV6-6 | - | TRBJ2-5
TGTGCCAGCAGCTTGGCCAGCCCAGCAGATACGCAGTATTTT | CASSLASPADTQYF | - | TRBV11-2 | - | TRBJ2-3
TGTGCCAGCACCTCACGGACAGGGAGAAGTAGCGGGGAGCTGTTTTTT | CASTSRTGRSSGELFF | TRBD1 | TRBV9 | - | TRBJ2-2
TGTGCCAGCAGTTCAACAGGGGGCCATAGCACTGAAGCTTTCTTT | CASSSTGGHSTEAFF | TRBD1 | TRBV6-5 | - | TRBJ1-1
TGTGCCAGCATGGGACAGGCGAACACTGAAGCTTTCTTT | CASMGQANTEAFF | TRBD1 | TRBV12-3/TRBV12-4 | - | TRBJ1-1
TGTGCCAGCAGTTACTCCCGGAATTCACCCCTCCACTTT | CASSYSRNSPLHF | - | TRBV6-6 | once | TRBJ1-6
TGCAGTGCCAATACTGCGGTACTAGCGGGGGCAAAGAACACCGGGGAGCTGTTTTTT | CSANTAVLAGAKNTGELFF | TRBD2 | TRBV29-1 | - | TRBJ2-2
TGTGCCAGCAGCTCCCTTCTTACAGATACGCAGTATTTT | CASSSLLTDTQYF | - | TRBV7-3 | - | TRBJ2-3
TGTGCCAGCAGTTCAGCGGGACAGGGGTCCGGGACCATATATTTT | CASSSAGQGSGTIYF | TRBD1 | TRBV6-6 | - | TRBJ1-3
TGTGCCAGCAGCCAAGATGGGTCAGATACGCAGTATTTT | CASSQDGSDTQYF | - | TRBV3-1/TRBV3-2 | few | TRBJ2-3
TGCGCCAGCAGCTTGGATAGGGGGCCCACCGGGGAGCTGTTTTTT | CASSLDRGPTGELFF | TRBD1 | TRBV5-1 | - | TRBJ2-2
TGTGCCACCAGTGACAGGACAGGGGGTTTTACCGGGGAGCTGTTTTTT | CATSDRTGGFTGELFF | TRBD1 | TRBV24-1 | - | TRBJ2-2